The 18 T cell receptor beta chains below all came from one sample that was sequenced in a study of early T cells in non-severe SARS-CoV-2 infection. MiXCR, run by TCRdb on the 5' RACE reads, gives a single entry per CDR3 protein. The sample gives fewer than 65,000 distinct CDR3 sequences, 10% of which show up once; about 4.4% is in the top ten. The material sequenced was whole blood. The receptors come from an adult who was a healthcare worker with PCR-confirmed SARS-CoV-2 infection or an uninfected control (not recorded which).

The table lists this clonotype with a few counts. This chain links TRBV6-2 or TRBV6-3 with TRBJ2-3, with D perhaps matching TRBD2 (6 bases). Germline assignment: CDR1 MNHEY and CDR2 SVGEGT. V was pared by 5 bases and J by 0 bases, with 15 bases between. The CDR3 loop spans 16 amino acids. The CDR3 spells CASSGGGAPSTDTQYF. CDR3 sequence (DNA): TGTGCCAGCAGTGGCGGAGGGGCGCCTAGCACAGATACGCAGTATTTT.

This clonotype was detected many times. The V gene is TRBV30, the J gene TRBJ1-1, with no clear D. The CDR3 consists of 14 residues. Germline V gives CDR1 GTSNPN, CDR2 SVGIG (reference sequence). V lost 2 bases and J 4 bases, leaving 14 bases between the germline ends. CDR3 loop: CAWSPPGWGTEAFF. For the CDR3, the DNA is TGTGCCTGGAGTCCACCGGGGTGGGGCACTGAAGCTTTCTTT.

The V call is TRBV18, the J call TRBJ1-2, with TRBD1 identical over 8 bases. V lost 8 bases, J lost 2 bases, and 1 base stayed unmatched. The CDR3 length is 12 residues. Per the germline V gene, CDR1 is KGHSH and CDR2 is LQKENI. CDR3 in amino acids: CASGQGNYGYTF. CDR3 in DNA: TGTGCCAGCGGACAGGGAAACTATGGCTACACCTTC. Combining the CDR3 with reference TRBV18 and TRBJ1-2 gives the whole variable domain NAGVMQNPRHLVRRRGQEARLRCSPMKGHSHVYWYRQLPEEGLKFMVYLQKENIIDESGMPKERFSAEFPKEGPSILRIQQVVRGDSAAYFCASGQGNYGYTFGSGTRLTVV.

In this sample, this clonotype turned up a few times. The chain couples TRBV7-2 to TRBJ2-3, with D tentatively TRBD1 or TRBD2 (5 bases each). The length of the CDR3 is 13 residues. V lost 7 bases and J 3 bases, leaving 11 bases between the germline ends. CDR1 SGHTA and CDR2 FQGNSA come from the germline V gene. The CDR3 spells CASIQGRTDTQYF. The CDR3 nucleotides read TGTGCCAGCATCCAGGGACGGACAGATACGCAGTATTTT.

This clonotype was counted ten times or more. The V call is TRBV7-8, the J call TRBJ2-2, with D possibly being TRBD1 or TRBD2 (5 bases each). V was clipped by 5 bases and J by 4 bases, with 20 bases between them. The CDR3 has 17 amino acids. CDR1 is SGHVS and CDR2 is FQNEAQ in the germline V gene. The CDR3 DNA follows: TGTGCCAGCAGCCGTACAGACGGGGCGTTTACCACCGGGGAGCTGTTTTTT. Translation: CASSRTDGAFTTGELFF.

The V and J genes are TRBV29-1 and TRBJ2-3; D unresolved. V was cut by 5 bases and J by 4 bases, with 7 bases left in between. The germline gives CDR1 SQVTM, CDR2 ANQGSEA. This CDR3 has 11 amino acids. The CDR3: CSVSDPDTQYF. The CDR3, as DNA: TGCAGCGTTTCCGACCCAGATACGCAGTATTTT.

Many counts were recorded for this clonotype. This chain joins TRBV12-3 or TRBV12-4 and TRBJ2-2; weak D call: TRBD2 (6 bases). V was cut by 5 bases and J by 6 bases, with 22 bases left in between. This CDR3 is built from 17 residues. This CDR3 reads CASSIPMTGVGAGELFF. The CDR3 DNA follows: TGTGCCAGCAGTATCCCCATGACGGGAGTAGGGGCCGGGGAGCTGTTTTTT.

This chain links TRBV27 with TRBJ1-2; TRBD1 agrees at 8 bases. The V gene's germline CDR1 is MNHEY and CDR2 SMNVEV (reference sequence). This CDR3 region has 18 residues. Trimming cost V 3 bases and J 4 bases; bases outside gene matches: 16. The CDR3 DNA reads as TGTGCCAGCAGTTTTTTACCCCACGGACAGGGCCTCACCTATGGCTACACCTTC. Translating gives CASSFLPHGQGLTYGYTF.

In this sample, this clonotype turned up many times. The gene calls are TRBV7-6 and TRBJ1-1; D might be TRBD1 (6 bases). Germline V lookup: CDR1 SGHVS, CDR2 FNYEAQ. V lost 4 bases and J lost 4, with 13 bases in between. This CDR3 has 14 amino acids. CDR3 residues: CASSSQGITTEAFF. The CDR3 region has the DNA TGTGCCAGCAGCTCTCAGGGGATTACCACTGAAGCTTTCTTT.

This clonotype was seen many times. This chain connects TRBV6-6 to TRBJ1-2; no reliable D call. V dropped 0 bases and J dropped 7 bases, with 18 bases sitting between them. The CDR3 totals 16 residues. Germline CDR1 MNHNY, CDR2 SVGAGI (reference sequence). DNA for the CDR3: TGTGCCAGCAGTTACTCCCCATCCATAGGTCCCTTTGGCTACACCTTC. This sequence encodes CASSYSPSIGPFGYTF.

V and J are TRBV5-1 and TRBJ1-2; TRBD1 matches 7 bases. CDR1 is SGHRS and CDR2 is YFSETQ in the germline V gene. Losses at the gene ends were 0 bases for V and 4 bases for J; bases not matched to a gene: 0. The CDR3 totals 13 residues. The chain's CDR3 is CASSLGDSYGYTF. As DNA, the CDR3 is TGCGCCAGCAGCTTGGGGGACAGCTATGGCTACACCTTC.

A note on this clonotype: The junction and the germline gene differ at one end; a read error may be behind it. CDR3 sequence (DNA): TGCGCCAGCAGTGCCGGGACAGGGGGCCGAAGCTCTGCAAACACTATATATTTT. Its translation is CASSAGTGGRSSANTIYF. The rearrangement links TRBV10-1 to TRBJ1-3; 12 nucleotides align to TRBD1. The CDR3 loop spans 18 amino acids. Germline V gene data show CDR1 as WNHNN and CDR2 as SYGVQD (reference sequence).

J is TRBJ2-1 and V is TRBV20-1, with 10 bases identical to TRBD2. Per the germline V gene, CDR1 is DFQATT and CDR2 is SNEGSKA (reference sequence). Trimming at V came to 2 bases and at J to 3 bases, leaving 4 bases not matched to a gene. The CDR3 extends over 15 amino acids. CDR3 DNA sequence: TGCAGTGCTAGATCTACTAGCGGGGTCTACAATGAGCAGTTCTTC. Translation gives CSARSTSGVYNEQFF.

This chain links TRBV6-1 with TRBJ2-1; D not resolved. Trimming took off 1 base at V and 4 bases at J, with 11 bases between the two ends. The CDR3 runs to 15 residues. Germline values: CDR1 MNHNS, CDR2 SASEGT. CDR3 sequence (DNA): TGTGCCAGCAGTGAAGTGGGCGGCGGTTACAATGAGCAGTTCTTC. Encoded protein: CASSEVGGGYNEQFF.

This clonotype was seen a handful of times. The CDR3 loop is CASSIFTTTNEKLFF. CDR3 coding DNA: TGTGCCAGTAGTATATTCACAACAACTAATGAAAAACTGTTTTTT. The chain carries TRBV19 and TRBJ1-4; D call uncertain. The CDR3 covers 15 residues. Germline V gene lookup returns CDR1 LNHDA and CDR2 SQIVND (reference sequence). The V and J ends lost 2 bases and 0 bases respectively, with 7 bases between them. Combining the CDR3 with reference TRBV19 and TRBJ1-4 gives the whole variable domain DGGITQSPKYLFRKEGQNVTLSCEQNLNHDAMYWYRQDPGQGLRLIYYSQIVNDFQKGDIAEGYSVSREKKESFPLTVTSAQKNPTAFYLCASSIFTTTNEKLFFGSGTQLSVL.

The chain is built from TRBV9 and TRBJ2-1; 8 bases fit TRBD2. J lost 10 bases, V lost 3 bases, and 12 bases had no gene match. The germline CDR1 and CDR2 sequences are SGDLS and YYNGEE. This CDR3 is built from 15 residues. In DNA form, the CDR3 reads TGTGCCAGCAGCGCCCCGGGACTAGTGGGTGCCGAGCAGTTCTTC. Its protein product is CASSAPGLVGAEQFF.

This clonotype was counted ten times or more. CDR3: CATSRDPGTGNTEAFF. The CDR3 DNA sequence: TGTGCCACCAGCAGAGACCCCGGGACAGGGAACACTGAAGCTTTCTTT. The V and J genes are TRBV15 and TRBJ1-1, with 8 bases that match TRBD1. Germline CDR1 is LNHNV and CDR2 is YYDKDF (reference sequence). CDR3 size: 16 residues. After removal of 0 bases from V and 1 base from J, the junction contained 4 bases not matched to a gene.

The chain uses TRBV5-1 and TRBJ2-4, with D perhaps matching TRBD2 (6 bases). The V and J ends lost 2 bases and 8 bases respectively, with 20 bases between them. Germline assignment: CDR1 SGHRS and CDR2 YFSETQ. The length of the CDR3 is 16 residues. The CDR3 DNA sequence: TGCGCCAGCAGCTTTGGGGAATTACGGGGGAGAGACATTCAGTACTTC. Amino acid sequence: CASSFGELRGRDIQYF.